A selection of T cell receptor beta chains follows, all from one sample in a study of blood T cell repertoires in COVID-19. Method: immunoSEQ multiplex PCR; TCRdb's copy keeps in-frame clones and lacks some. The data show 250,000 to 350,000 clones, about 86% seen once. The specimen sequenced was peripheral blood. Receptor source: a young woman who had recovered from COVID-19. The CDR3 runs from the conserved cysteine through the conserved F or W. Fields, in order: clone size, D gene, J gene, V gene, CDR3 protein, CDR3 DNA. A D gene is named only where the DNA matches it firmly. Not every row has a clone size; where given, it reads once, few, many or a size class.

clone size: -
D gene: -
J gene: TRBJ2-3
V gene: TRBV7-2
CDR3 protein: CASSRDRTSTDTQYF
CDR3 DNA: TGTGCCAGCAGCCGTGACAGGACTAGCACAGATACGCAGTATTTT

clone size: -
D gene: -
J gene: TRBJ2-1
V gene: TRBV21-1
CDR3 protein: CASSLRYRWWLLNEQFF
CDR3 DNA: TGTGCCAGCAGCCTGAGGTACAGGTGGTGGTTACTGAATGAGCAGTTCTTC

clone size: -
D gene: TRBD1
J gene: TRBJ2-2
V gene: TRBV3-1/TRBV3-2
CDR3 protein: CASSPGTGSGGELFF
CDR3 DNA: TGTGCCAGCAGCCCCGGGACAGGGAGTGGCGGGGAGCTGTTTTTT

clone size: -
D gene: -
J gene: TRBJ1-3
V gene: TRBV5-1
CDR3 protein: CASSLRQGGNTIYF
CDR3 DNA: TGCGCCAGCAGCTTGCGGCAGGGGGGAAACACCATATATTTT

clone size: once
D gene: TRBD2
J gene: TRBJ2-1
V gene: TRBV25-1
CDR3 protein: CASSEYTGTSGSNEQFF
CDR3 DNA: TGTGCCAGCAGTGAATATACCGGGACTAGCGGGAGCAATGAGCAGTTCTTC

clone size: -
D gene: -
J gene: TRBJ1-2
V gene: TRBV2
CDR3 protein: CASSDDSLYGYTF
CDR3 DNA: TGTGCCAGCAGTGACGACAGCCTCTATGGCTACACCTTC

clone size: once
D gene: -
J gene: TRBJ1-1
V gene: TRBV6-1
CDR3 protein: CASSEAVRGTGAEAFF
CDR3 DNA: TGTGCCAGCAGTGAAGCTGTGCGGGGGACGGGTGCTGAAGCTTTCTTT

clone size: -
D gene: TRBD2
J gene: TRBJ2-1
V gene: TRBV5-1
CDR3 protein: CASSLGASGGYNEQFF
CDR3 DNA: TGCGCCAGCAGCTTGGGGGCCAGCGGGGGATACAATGAGCAGTTCTTC

clone size: -
D gene: -
J gene: TRBJ1-1
V gene: TRBV12-3/TRBV12-4
CDR3 protein: CASVGFANTEAFF
CDR3 DNA: TGTGCCAGCGTCGGTTTTGCGAACACTGAAGCTTTCTTT

clone size: once
D gene: TRBD2
J gene: TRBJ2-2
V gene: TRBV7-3
CDR3 protein: CASVAGGPGTGELFF
CDR3 DNA: TGTGCCAGCGTGGCGGGAGGGCCCGGGACCGGGGAGCTGTTTTTT

clone size: once
D gene: TRBD2
J gene: TRBJ2-4
V gene: TRBV28
CDR3 protein: CASSFPTGGLAKNIQYF
CDR3 DNA: TGTGCCAGCAGTTTCCCGACGGGGGGGCTGGCCAAAAACATTCAGTACTTC

clone size: once
D gene: -
J gene: TRBJ2-3
V gene: TRBV7-2
CDR3 protein: CASSLAQALTDTQYF
CDR3 DNA: TGTGCCAGCAGCTTAGCGCAGGCCCTTACAGATACGCAGTATTTT

clone size: few
D gene: -
J gene: TRBJ1-2
V gene: TRBV20-1
CDR3 protein: CSASQTNYGYTF
CDR3 DNA: TGCAGTGCTAGTCAGACTAACTATGGCTACACCTTC

clone size: -
D gene: TRBD1
J gene: TRBJ1-4
V gene: TRBV7-9
CDR3 protein: CASSFSGTGERVFF
CDR3 DNA: TGTGCCAGCAGCTTCTCCGGGACAGGGGAAAGGGTGTTTTTT

clone size: -
D gene: -
J gene: TRBJ1-5
V gene: TRBV5-8
CDR3 protein: CASSRPRGGQPQHF
CDR3 DNA: TGTGCCAGCAGCCGCCCAAGGGGCGGCCAGCCCCAGCATTTT

clone size: once
D gene: TRBD1
J gene: TRBJ1-4
V gene: TRBV2
CDR3 protein: CASSLDRAKLNEKLFF
CDR3 DNA: TGTGCCAGCAGCTTGGACAGGGCCAAGCTTAATGAAAAACTGTTTTTT

clone size: few
D gene: -
J gene: TRBJ1-3
V gene: TRBV5-1
CDR3 protein: CASTLGPGNTIYF
CDR3 DNA: TGCGCCAGCACATTGGGGCCTGGAAACACCATATATTTT

clone size: -
D gene: TRBD2
J gene: TRBJ2-7
V gene: TRBV6-6
CDR3 protein: CASSLRGDSIDEQYF
CDR3 DNA: TGTGCCAGCAGTTTACGGGGGGATTCGATCGACGAGCAGTACTTC

clone size: once
D gene: TRBD1
J gene: TRBJ1-1
V gene: TRBV5-1
CDR3 protein: CASSSIRDSDIGTEAFF
CDR3 DNA: TGCGCCAGCAGCTCGATCCGGGACAGCGACATCGGCACTGAAGCTTTCTTT

clone size: -
D gene: -
J gene: TRBJ2-7
V gene: TRBV28
CDR3 protein: CASNPRIYQGEQYF
CDR3 DNA: TGTGCCAGCAACCCCAGGATCTACCAGGGCGAGCAGTACTTC

clone size: -
D gene: TRBD2
J gene: TRBJ2-1
V gene: TRBV9
CDR3 protein: CASTSSGNSYNEQFF
CDR3 DNA: TGTGCCAGCACGTCTAGCGGGAACTCCTACAATGAGCAGTTCTTC

clone size: few
D gene: -
J gene: TRBJ1-1
V gene: TRBV6-4
CDR3 protein: CASSRFPGGMNTEAFF
CDR3 DNA: TGTGCCAGCAGTCGCTTCCCCGGGGGTATGAACACTGAAGCTTTCTTT

clone size: -
D gene: -
J gene: TRBJ1-2
V gene: TRBV13
CDR3 protein: CASSLGRGDTYGYTF
CDR3 DNA: TGTGCCAGCAGCTTAGGCCGTGGGGACACTTATGGCTACACCTTC

clone size: -
D gene: -
J gene: TRBJ1-1
V gene: TRBV15
CDR3 protein: CATSSQAGIGTEAFF
CDR3 DNA: TGTGCCACCAGCAGTCAGGCAGGGATCGGCACTGAAGCTTTCTTT

clone size: -
D gene: -
J gene: TRBJ2-1
V gene: TRBV29-1
CDR3 protein: CSVAMREEQFF
CDR3 DNA: TGCAGCGTTGCGATGAGGGAAGAGCAGTTCTTC

clone size: -
D gene: -
J gene: TRBJ1-1
V gene: TRBV10-3
CDR3 protein: CAARTEMNTEAFF
CDR3 DNA: TGTGCCGCCCGGACAGAAATGAACACTGAAGCTTTCTTT

clone size: -
D gene: TRBD1
J gene: TRBJ1-2
V gene: TRBV4-3
CDR3 protein: CASSQDVVTGGANYGYTF
CDR3 DNA: TGCGCCAGCAGCCAAGACGTGGTGACAGGGGGCGCGAACTATGGCTACACCTTC

clone size: few
D gene: -
J gene: TRBJ2-7
V gene: TRBV3-1/TRBV3-2
CDR3 protein: CASSRYGPYEQYF
CDR3 DNA: TGTGCCAGCAGTCGTTACGGTCCCTACGAGCAGTACTTC

clone size: -
D gene: TRBD2
J gene: TRBJ2-1
V gene: TRBV6-5
CDR3 protein: CASSYSSGRSNEQFF
CDR3 DNA: TGTGCCAGCAGTTATTCCAGCGGGAGGAGCAATGAGCAGTTCTTC

clone size: -
D gene: TRBD1
J gene: TRBJ1-4
V gene: TRBV11-2
CDR3 protein: CASSWTGGTNEKLFF
CDR3 DNA: TGTGCCAGCAGCTGGACAGGGGGTACTAATGAAAAACTGTTTTTT

clone size: -
D gene: TRBD2
J gene: TRBJ2-5
V gene: TRBV5-1
CDR3 protein: CASSQRTSGSKETQYF
CDR3 DNA: TGCGCCAGCAGCCAAAGGACTAGCGGGAGTAAAGAGACCCAGTACTTC

clone size: once
D gene: TRBD1
J gene: TRBJ2-6
V gene: TRBV30
CDR3 protein: CAWSLPTGGESGANVLTF
CDR3 DNA: TGTGCCTGGAGTTTACCCACAGGGGGAGAATCTGGGGCCAACGTCCTGACTTTC

clone size: -
D gene: TRBD1
J gene: TRBJ1-6
V gene: TRBV5-6
CDR3 protein: CASSPGLDRVNSPLHF
CDR3 DNA: TGTGCCAGCAGCCCCGGACTGGACAGGGTCAATTCACCCCTCCACTTT

clone size: -
D gene: TRBD2
J gene: TRBJ2-7
V gene: TRBV27
CDR3 protein: CATGTSGYEQYF
CDR3 DNA: TGTGCCACCGGGACTAGCGGCTACGAGCAGTACTTC

clone size: -
D gene: TRBD2
J gene: TRBJ2-3
V gene: TRBV10-3
CDR3 protein: CAISLLAGGSTDTQYF
CDR3 DNA: TGTGCCATCAGCCTACTAGCGGGCGGTAGCACAGATACGCAGTATTTT

clone size: -
D gene: TRBD1
J gene: TRBJ1-2
V gene: TRBV5-1
CDR3 protein: CASSAGTGDFGGYTF
CDR3 DNA: TGCGCCAGCAGCGCGGGGACAGGGGACTTTGGGGGCTACACCTTC

clone size: -
D gene: -
J gene: TRBJ2-7
V gene: TRBV19
CDR3 protein: CASTRGDEQYF
CDR3 DNA: TGTGCCAGTACCAGGGGGGACGAGCAGTACTTC

clone size: -
D gene: TRBD1
J gene: TRBJ1-1
V gene: TRBV6-1
CDR3 protein: CASSDLYLTGMNTEAFF
CDR3 DNA: TGTGCCAGCAGTGACCTATACCTGACAGGGATGAACACTGAAGCTTTCTTT

clone size: -
D gene: TRBD2
J gene: TRBJ2-7
V gene: TRBV7-8
CDR3 protein: CASSLWGNSGMLEQYF
CDR3 DNA: TGTGCCAGCAGCCTCTGGGGGAATAGCGGGATGCTCGAGCAGTACTTC